This T cell receptor (beta chain) was captured by sequencing in a study of CD8+ T cells in alopecia areata. Following RNA extraction, reverse transcription yielded cDNA that acted as the sequencing template. TCRdb's table, derived via immunoSEQ multiplex PCR, lists solely in-frame clones and lacks some. The sample shows 170,000 or so clones, about 48% of them seen only once. This clone was recorded once. Its target is not known. Regarding treatment: oral pan-JAK inhibitor, 5-10 mg twice daily. Study-level results: Clonality was higher in lesional than normal scalp, especially in alopecia totalis/universalis.

This sample comprised CD8+ T cells sorted from blood, obtained at week 24, from a patient treated with tofacitinib. This TCR was recovered from a human donor with alopecia areata.

CDR3 in amino acids: CASSPPPAGDTDTQYF. The CDR3, as DNA: TGTGCCAGCAGCCCCCCCCCAGCGGGGGACACAGATACGCAGTATTTT. The genes are TRBV11-2 and TRBJ2-3; 8 positions agree with TRBD2. Germline loops: CDR1 SGHAT, CDR2 FQNNGV. There are 16 residues in the CDR3. Trimming removed 5 bases from V and 2 bases from J; junction bases left unmatched: 9.